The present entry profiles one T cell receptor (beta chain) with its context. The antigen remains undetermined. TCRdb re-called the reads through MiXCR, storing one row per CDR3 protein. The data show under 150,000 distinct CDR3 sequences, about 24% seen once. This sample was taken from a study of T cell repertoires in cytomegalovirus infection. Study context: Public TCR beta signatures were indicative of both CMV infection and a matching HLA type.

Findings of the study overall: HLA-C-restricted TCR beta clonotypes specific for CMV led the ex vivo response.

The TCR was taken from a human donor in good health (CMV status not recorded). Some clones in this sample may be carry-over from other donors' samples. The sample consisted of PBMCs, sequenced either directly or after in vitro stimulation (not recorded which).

The CDR3 sequence is CASSPSPRVVHNEQFF. The CDR3, as DNA: TGCGCCAGCTCCCCCTCACCACGGGTCGTCCACAATGAGCAGTTCTTC. The chain recombines TRBV5-1 with TRBJ2-1; D is ambiguous. This CDR3 comprises 16 residues. The V and J ends lost 7 bases and 5 bases respectively, with 22 bases between them. Germline V gene lookup returns CDR1 SGHRS and CDR2 YFSETQ.